This is a list of T cell receptor beta chains from one sample in a study of T-cell memory formation after mild COVID-19. MiXCR was run by TCRdb on the 5' RACE reads, yielding one entry per CDR3 protein. The sample includes more than 25,000 distinct CDR3 sequences, 15% to 20% of them seen just once. Sequenced: PBMCs or a T cell subset sorted from them (not recorded which). All receptors derive from an adult who had mild COVID-19 (a few samples of this study predate the infection). Cell type and time point are not known. Both conserved end residues are trimmed from each CDR3. Each record gives: V gene, clone size, CDR3 protein. For some rows the clone size is stated as once, few or many, or as a class when expanded; others skip it.

TRBV7-8 | many | ASSDDRIQETQY
TRBV5-1 | many | ASSLLSAYEQY
TRBV4-1 | - | ASSPLPGKETQY
TRBV3-1 | many | ASRLSVLSETQY
TRBV5-1 | many | ASSFLQLNTEAF
TRBV19 | many | ASSMGQGSGELF
TRBV12-3/TRBV12-4 | many | ASSLGGMVKAEAF
TRBV4-1 | - | ASSPRGGGSTEAF
TRBV7-6 | many | ASSSPDQGKETQY
TRBV30 | - | AWSVPGGYT
TRBV7-8 | many | ASSFYGTGYNEQF
TRBV5-1 | medium-sized | ASSFELPTGELF
TRBV5-6 | many | ASSLTQGARAEAF
TRBV7-3 | - | ASSFGPYTEAF
TRBV20-1 | many | SAKLQGLETQY
TRBV24-1 | many | ATSGGQGATTDTQY
TRBV28 | many | ASSTSGRVTGETQY
TRBV5-1 | - | ASSLRGGNNEQF
TRBV6-2/TRBV6-3 | - | ASSLPDSSYEQY
TRBV19 | - | ASSTTGGKVEY
TRBV19 | - | ASSPGQVRNQPQH
TRBV20-1 | many | SAPPGPGSPLH
TRBV9 | many | ASSVAGGGRTQY
TRBV7-3 | - | ASSLSASGSNEQF
TRBV7-2 | many | ASRIDPGTTAQF
TRBV9 | many | ASSVVASGGPDQETQY
TRBV18 | few | ASSPFPRGGTETQY
TRBV19 | - | ASCDRGGSTDTQY
TRBV12-3/TRBV12-4 | many | ASSQNTEAF
TRBV19 | - | ASETLNTGELF
TRBV5-1 | many | ASSLEGGLNEQF
TRBV12-3/TRBV12-4 | many | ASRRHRGNTEAF
TRBV7-3 | many | ASSLGLAGGRDTQY
TRBV6-2/TRBV6-3 | many | ASSYDSRVTDTQY
TRBV7-3 | - | ASSSSGGSGDTQY
TRBV7-9 | many | ASSLIGELF
TRBV7-6 | - | ASSLSYNEQF
TRBV9 | - | ASSVEVGEQF
TRBV29-1 | many | SVASGGAGRGTDTQY
TRBV2 | many | ASSRLTGELF
TRBV12-3/TRBV12-4 | medium-sized | ASRRSGTGTNVLT
TRBV19 | many | ASGRAYEQY
TRBV24-1 | many | ATSDYRQGLSSYNEQF
TRBV15 | many | APRGTSGSQKQETQY
TRBV6-6 | many | ASSFTSYNEQF
TRBV12-3/TRBV12-4 | many | ASSLLGPQGGSPLH
TRBV7-9 | many | ASSLGTVGEQF
TRBV5-1 | many | ASSFQGPNTGELF
TRBV5-1 | many | ASSLGGDYGYT
TRBV12-3/TRBV12-4 | many | ASSLDRSTQY
TRBV12-3/TRBV12-4 | many | ASSFFRQNKNTEAF